Following are 19 T cell receptor beta chains from one sample sequenced in a study of cytomegalovirus exposure and HLA in healthy donors. This table comes from immunoSEQ multiplex PCR, and its TCRdb copy is limited to in-frame clones, with some not included. The sample carries some 320,000 clones, 87% recorded once. The sample taken for sequencing was PBMCs. The receptors were sampled from a woman aged 25 to 45 in good health and CMV-seropositive.

This chain connects TRBV5-1 to TRBJ1-3; D is ambiguous. The CDR3 has 17 amino acids. Trimming took 2 bases from V and 0 from J, leaving 15 bases between them. Germline V gene data show CDR1 as SGHRS and CDR2 as YFSETQ. The CDR3 here is CASSLVVPGNSGNTIYF. Written as DNA, the CDR3 is TGCGCCAGCAGCTTAGTGGTCCCAGGTAACTCTGGAAACACCATATATTTT.

This rearrangement joins TRBV6-4 to TRBJ1-5; TRBD1 might be the D (5 bases). CDR1 MRHNA and CDR2 SNTAGT come from the germline V gene. This CDR3 comprises 14 residues. This CDR3 is CAQTQGLFNQPQHF. For the CDR3, the DNA is TGTGCTCAGACGCAGGGCCTCTTCAATCAGCCCCAGCATTTT.

This chain joins TRBV4-3 and TRBJ2-2, with no clear D. V gave up 3 bases and J gave up 4 bases, with 15 bases separating them. The CDR3 is 16 amino acids. The germline CDR1 and CDR2 sequences are LGHNA and YSLEER. The CDR3 nucleotides are TGCGCCAGCAGCCAGACCAGGACGCGTGTCACCGGGGAGCTGTTTTTT. Translation gives CASSQTRTRVTGELFF.

This clone was seen a single time. The V and J genes are TRBV27 and TRBJ2-7; D ambiguous. This CDR3 has 13 residues. Deletions cut 6 bases from V and 5 bases from J, with 14 bases between. Germline V CDR1 and CDR2: MNHEY, SMNVEV (reference sequence). This chain's CDR3 is CASSSDYNNEQYF. As DNA, the CDR3 is TGTGCCAGCAGCTCCGATTACAATAACGAGCAGTACTTC.

This chain links TRBV7-8 with TRBJ2-3; 7 bases are shared with TRBD1. There are 15 residues in the CDR3. J lost 2 bases, V lost 2 bases, and 4 bases had no gene match. The germline gives CDR1 SGHVS, CDR2 FQNEAQ. The DNA for the CDR3 is TGTGCCAGCAGCTTATTGGGGACAGCCACAGATACGCAGTATTTT. Amino acids: CASSLLGTATDTQYF.

This chain connects TRBV7-9 to TRBJ2-7; D not certain. Trimming shortened V by 1 base and J by 3 bases, and 1 base separated the two germline ends. Germline V gene sequence: CDR1 SEHNR, CDR2 FQNEAQ (reference sequence). CDR3 length: 11 residues. CDR3 sequence: CASSLDYEQYF. For the CDR3, the DNA is TGTGCCAGCAGCTTAGACTACGAGCAGTACTTC.

The chain has TRBV27 and TRBJ1-5; D is unresolved. The V and J ends lost 2 bases and 4 bases respectively, with 18 bases between them. CDR3 length: 17 residues. The germline V gene has CDR1 MNHEY and CDR2 SMNVEV (reference sequence). CDR3 sequence reads: CASSLNYPGPINQPQHF. The CDR3 region has the DNA TGTGCCAGCAGTTTAAATTATCCAGGACCTATTAATCAGCCCCAGCATTTT.

J is TRBJ1-3 and V is TRBV7-8; perhaps TRBD1 as D (5 bases). The V and J ends lost 1 base and 2 bases respectively, with 9 bases between them. Germline CDR1 reads SGHVS; CDR2 reads FQNEAQ. The CDR3 extends over 15 amino acids. The CDR3 DNA is TGTGCCAGCAGCTTAGGTTGGGGGGCTGGAAACACCATATATTTT. Its translation: CASSLGWGAGNTIYF. The variable domain in full, completed from reference TRBV7-8 and TRBJ1-3, reads GAGVSQSPRYKVAKRGQDVALRCDPISGHVSLFWYQQALGQGPEFLTYFQNEAQLDKSGLPSDRFFAERPEGSVSTLKIQRTQQEDSAVYLCASSLGWGAGNTIYFGEGSWLTVV.

The rearrangement links TRBV7-2 to TRBJ2-5, with D possibly being TRBD1 (6 bases). The CDR3 has 14 amino acids. Germline V gene sequence: CDR1 SGHTA, CDR2 FQGNSA. Trimming took off 5 bases at V and 5 bases at J, with 15 bases between the two ends. The CDR3 loop is CASSADSRAETQYF. In DNA, the CDR3 is TGTGCCAGCAGCGCGGACAGTCGGGCGGAGACCCAGTACTTC. Full variable domain (outside the CDR3, taken from reference TRBV7-2 and TRBJ2-5): GAGVSQSPSNKVTEKGKDVELRCDPISGHTALYWYRQSLGQGLEFLIYFQGNSAPDKSGLPSDRFSAERTGGSVSTLTIQRTQQEDSAVYLCASSADSRAETQYFGPGTRLLVL.

This clone was found once. This chain uses TRBV28 with TRBJ2-7; the D call may be TRBD1 or TRBD2 (5 bases each). Trimming took 6 bases from V and 0 from J, leaving 15 bases between them. The germline V gene encodes CDR1 MDHEN and CDR2 SYDVKM. This CDR3 is built from 15 residues. The CDR3 loop reads CASRTRSRGSYEQYF. In DNA, the CDR3 is TGTGCCAGCAGAACTCGTTCGAGGGGCTCCTACGAGCAGTACTTC.

The rearrangement joins TRBV27 to TRBJ1-2; a possible D gene is TRBD1 (6 bases). V lost 6 bases and J lost 4, with 15 bases in between. The CDR3 sequence is 14 residues long. Germline CDR1 MNHEY, CDR2 SMNVEV (reference sequence). In nucleotides, the CDR3 is TGTGCCAGCAGGCCTGACAGGATGAGCTATGGCTACACCTTC. This encodes CASRPDRMSYGYTF.

This chain connects TRBV4-3 to TRBJ1-6; D is uncertain. With 1 base removed from V and 10 bases from J, the gap between germline ends came to 8 bases. Germline CDR1 and CDR2: LGHNA and YSLEER. The CDR3 extends over 13 amino acids. The CDR3 DNA reads TGCGCCAGCAGCCAAGGCCTTAGCTCACCCCTCCACTTT. Protein product: CASSQGLSSPLHF.

CDR3 DNA: TGTGCCAGCAGTTTACCGACAGGGGTTGGTTACGAGCAGTACTTC. Residues: CASSLPTGVGYEQYF. The genes are TRBV28 and TRBJ2-7; 8 bases are a match to TRBD1. Germline lookup yields CDR1 MDHEN and CDR2 SYDVKM. V lost 2 bases and J lost 4; bases outside the gene matches: 7. The CDR3 length is 15 residues.

The chain links TRBV7-8 to TRBJ2-7; D remains ambiguous. The CDR3 contains 13 residues. V lost 4 bases to trimming and J lost 5 bases, with 12 bases between them. Germline V gene sequence: CDR1 SGHVS, CDR2 FQNEAQ. The CDR3 sequence: CASSSVAYHEQYF. As DNA, the CDR3 is TGTGCCAGCAGCTCCGTAGCATACCACGAGCAGTACTTC.

This clone was seen only a few times. This chain joins TRBV6-7 and TRBJ2-7; the match to TRBD1 covers 8 bases. TRBV6-7 is identified as an open reading frame with a role that is uncertain. V lost 2 bases and J lost 1; bases outside the gene matches: 7. The CDR3 covers 16 residues. In DNA, the CDR3 is TGTGCCAGCAGTTACGAACGACAGGGGTCGTCCTACGAGCAGTACTTC. Residues: CASSYERQGSSYEQYF.

This clone is a singleton in its sample. This chain uses TRBV5-4 with TRBJ1-5; the match to TRBD1 covers 7 bases. With V trimmed by 4 bases and J by 4 bases, 5 bases remained unmatched. From germline, CDR1 is SGHNT and CDR2 YYREEE (reference sequence). The CDR3 totals 14 residues. For the CDR3, the DNA is TGTGCCAGCAGCCCCGGGACAGCTAATCAGCCCCAGCATTTT. Amino acids: CASSPGTANQPQHF.

This clone has a single count. The rearrangement joins TRBV5-1 to TRBJ2-4, with D possibly being TRBD2 (6 bases). CDR3 length: 15 residues. CDR1 is SGHRS, CDR2 YFSETQ, per germline. V gave up 1 base and J gave up 4 bases, with 12 bases separating them. The CDR3 region is CASSLSGVEKNIQYF. In DNA, the CDR3 is TGCGCCAGCAGCTTGTCGGGGGTGGAAAAAAACATTCAGTACTTC. The complete variable domain, with remaining parts taken from reference TRBV5-1 and TRBJ2-4, reads KAGVTQTPRYLIKTRGQQVTLSCSPISGHRSVSWYQQTPGQGLQFLFEYFSETQRNKGNFPGRFSGRQFSNSRSEMNVSTLELGDSALYLCASSLSGVEKNIQYFGAGTRLSVL.

A remark on this clone: Germline is not matched at one junction end, which may reflect a read error. The chain joins TRBV7-8 to TRBJ2-7; TRBD2 matches 7 bases. There are 22 residues in the CDR3. Looked up from germline, CDR1 is SGHVS and CDR2 is FQNEAQ. In DNA form, the CDR3 reads TGTGCCAGCAGCTTAGCCAAACTCTCCAGGGTCCTAACTAGCGCGAACTCCCACGAGCAGTACTTC. As protein: CASSLAKLSRVLTSANSHEQYF. The whole variable domain, filled in from reference TRBV7-8 and TRBJ2-7, reads GAGVSQSPRYKVAKRGQDVALRCDPISGHVSLFWYQQALGQGPEFLTYFQNEAQLDKSGLPSDRFFAERPEGSVSTLKIQRTQQEDSAVYLCASSLAKLSRVLTSANSHEQYFGPGTRLTVT.

The rearrangement joins TRBV9 to TRBJ1-2; TRBD1 agrees at 7 bases. V was pared by 0 bases and J by 1 base, with 3 bases of the junction left unmatched. Germline assignment: CDR1 SGDLS and CDR2 YYNGEE. The CDR3 runs to 15 residues. This CDR3 is CASSVATGVNYGYTF. DNA for the CDR3: TGTGCCAGCAGCGTAGCAACAGGGGTTAACTATGGCTACACCTTC.